This is a list of T cell receptor beta chains from one sample in a study of early T cells in non-severe SARS-CoV-2 infection. TCRdb reprocessed the 5' RACE reads with MiXCR, giving one entry per CDR3 protein. Of tens of thousands of distinct CDR3 sequences listed, under 5% are singletons. The material sequenced was whole blood. All receptors derive from an adult who was a healthcare worker with PCR-confirmed SARS-CoV-2 infection or an uninfected control (not recorded which). The CDR3 runs from the conserved cysteine through the conserved F or W. D genes are given only for firm matches. Not all rows give a size; the values are once, few, many and, for expanded clones, a class.

clone_size: many; j_call: TRBJ2-1; d_call: .; v_call: TRBV12-3/TRBV12-4; cdr3_nt: TGTGCCAGCAGTCTTTCTTGGAACAATGAGCAGTTCTTC; cdr3_aa: CASSLSWNNEQFF
clone_size: .; j_call: TRBJ2-2; d_call: .; v_call: TRBV5-1; cdr3_nt: TGCGCCAGCAGCCCTCAAGGGGACCTTGGGGCCGGGGAGCTGTTTTTT; cdr3_aa: CASSPQGDLGAGELFF
clone_size: few; j_call: TRBJ2-3; d_call: .; v_call: TRBV29-1; cdr3_nt: TGCAGCGTTGAAGGGGGTGGACAGACGCAGTATTTT; cdr3_aa: CSVEGGGQTQYF
clone_size: many; j_call: TRBJ2-2; d_call: TRBD2; v_call: TRBV6-5; cdr3_nt: TGTGCCAGCACCCGAGGGACTAGCGCTAGGGTCGGGGAGCTGTTTTTT; cdr3_aa: CASTRGTSARVGELFF
clone_size: .; j_call: TRBJ2-5; d_call: .; v_call: TRBV25-1; cdr3_nt: TGTGCCAGCAGTGAATTTGGCAGGCAGGAGACCCAGTACTTC; cdr3_aa: CASSEFGRQETQYF
clone_size: many; j_call: TRBJ2-7; d_call: .; v_call: TRBV20-1; cdr3_nt: TGCAGTGCTAGAGAGGTGGGGGGACGGATTACACCCTACGAGCAGTACTTC; cdr3_aa: CSAREVGGRITPYEQYF
clone_size: few; j_call: TRBJ1-1; d_call: .; v_call: TRBV30; cdr3_nt: TGTGCCTGGAGCCCTAACACAGACAGGGAAGCTTTCTTT; cdr3_aa: CAWSPNTDREAFF
clone_size: many; j_call: TRBJ1-1; d_call: .; v_call: TRBV5-1; cdr3_nt: TGCGCCAGCAGCGCCCAGGGAGCTATTAGCACTGAAGCTTTCTTT; cdr3_aa: CASSAQGAISTEAFF
clone_size: medium-sized; j_call: TRBJ1-1; d_call: .; v_call: TRBV5-1; cdr3_nt: TGCGCCAGCAGCTCGCAGGGTCCCTACACTGAAGCTTTCTTT; cdr3_aa: CASSSQGPYTEAFF
clone_size: .; j_call: TRBJ2-2; d_call: .; v_call: TRBV10-2; cdr3_nt: TGCGCCAGCAGTGTTGCTGCCGGGGAGCTGTTTTTT; cdr3_aa: CASSVAAGELFF
clone_size: few; j_call: TRBJ2-7; d_call: TRBD1; v_call: TRBV15; cdr3_nt: TGTGCCACCAGCAGAGAGGGCCCGGGCAGGGGGTTTAACGAGCAGTACTTC; cdr3_aa: CATSREGPGRGFNEQYF
clone_size: many; j_call: TRBJ2-3; d_call: .; v_call: TRBV7-2; cdr3_nt: TGTGCCAGCAGCTTGTCGAGCACAGATACGCAGTATTTT; cdr3_aa: CASSLSSTDTQYF
clone_size: many; j_call: TRBJ2-7; d_call: .; v_call: TRBV7-9; cdr3_nt: TGTGCCAGCAGCCCCTCTTTGGGGAGTCACGAGCAGTACTTC; cdr3_aa: CASSPSLGSHEQYF
clone_size: .; j_call: TRBJ1-2; d_call: .; v_call: TRBV28; cdr3_nt: TGTGCCAGCAGTTTAGGGCAGGGCGGCTATGGCTACACCTTC; cdr3_aa: CASSLGQGGYGYTF
clone_size: many; j_call: TRBJ2-1; d_call: .; v_call: TRBV6-2/TRBV6-3; cdr3_nt: TGTGCCAGCAGTTACTCGTTCGGGGGACGGTTTCTCAGTGAGCAGTTCTTC; cdr3_aa: CASSYSFGGRFLSEQFF
clone_size: many; j_call: TRBJ2-5; d_call: TRBD2; v_call: TRBV12-3/TRBV12-4; cdr3_nt: TGTGCCAGCAGTTTGTCGCTAGCGGCGCGGGAGACCCAGTACTTC; cdr3_aa: CASSLSLAARETQYF
clone_size: .; j_call: TRBJ1-5; d_call: TRBD1; v_call: TRBV4-1; cdr3_nt: TGCGCCAGCACCCGGACAGGGACTTTGGGCAATCAGCCCCAGCATTTT; cdr3_aa: CASTRTGTLGNQPQHF
clone_size: .; j_call: TRBJ2-1; d_call: .; v_call: TRBV5-1; cdr3_nt: TGCGCCAGCAGCTTGTTAGGGAACTCCTACAATGAGCAGTTCTTC; cdr3_aa: CASSLLGNSYNEQFF
clone_size: many; j_call: TRBJ2-7; d_call: TRBD1; v_call: TRBV10-1; cdr3_nt: TGCGCCAGCAGTGAGACGGGACAGGGTACCGACGAGCAGTACTTC; cdr3_aa: CASSETGQGTDEQYF
clone_size: large; j_call: TRBJ2-1; d_call: .; v_call: TRBV24-1; cdr3_nt: TGTGCCACCAGTGGGGGGGACAATGAGCAGTTCTTC; cdr3_aa: CATSGGDNEQFF
clone_size: .; j_call: TRBJ2-3; d_call: .; v_call: TRBV7-9; cdr3_nt: TGTGCCAGCAGCCGCCCCCTGTCTAGCACAGATACGCAGTATTTT; cdr3_aa: CASSRPLSSTDTQYF
clone_size: .; j_call: TRBJ2-7; d_call: TRBD1; v_call: TRBV5-4; cdr3_nt: TGTGCCAGCAGCTTGGAGCCCAGACAGGGCGAGCAGTACTTC; cdr3_aa: CASSLEPRQGEQYF
clone_size: many; j_call: TRBJ1-3; d_call: .; v_call: TRBV12-3/TRBV12-4; cdr3_nt: TGTGCCAGCAGTTCTCGGGGGCGCCCAGGAAACACCATATATTTT; cdr3_aa: CASSSRGRPGNTIYF
clone_size: many; j_call: TRBJ2-1; d_call: .; v_call: TRBV7-3; cdr3_nt: TGTGCCAGCAGCTCCAGTAGTGGTGAGCAGTTCTTC; cdr3_aa: CASSSSSGEQFF
clone_size: medium-sized; j_call: TRBJ1-1; d_call: .; v_call: TRBV7-3; cdr3_nt: TGTGCCAGCAGCTTAACAGTTAACACTGAAGCTTTCTTT; cdr3_aa: CASSLTVNTEAFF
clone_size: many; j_call: TRBJ1-4; d_call: .; v_call: TRBV12-3/TRBV12-4; cdr3_nt: TGTGCCAGCAGAGGCCCTCGGGCCGTTAATGAAAAACTGTTTTTT; cdr3_aa: CASRGPRAVNEKLFF
clone_size: many; j_call: TRBJ1-2; d_call: TRBD1; v_call: TRBV27; cdr3_nt: TGTGCCAGCAGCCCTATCGGGACAGTGCTGGATGGCTACACCTTC; cdr3_aa: CASSPIGTVLDGYTF
clone_size: .; j_call: TRBJ2-7; d_call: TRBD2; v_call: TRBV28; cdr3_nt: TGTGCCAGCAGTTACCGGGACGTCGGACTAGCGGGGGGACCCAAAACCTACGAGCAGTACTTC; cdr3_aa: CASSYRDVGLAGGPKTYEQYF
clone_size: few; j_call: TRBJ1-2; d_call: TRBD1; v_call: TRBV20-1; cdr3_nt: TGCAGTGCTACTTCGGACAGGGGCGTCCATGGCTACACCTTC; cdr3_aa: CSATSDRGVHGYTF
clone_size: many; j_call: TRBJ2-1; d_call: TRBD1; v_call: TRBV30; cdr3_nt: TGTGCCTGGAATTCTTACAGGGGGCTCTACAATGAGCAGTTCTTC; cdr3_aa: CAWNSYRGLYNEQFF
clone_size: many; j_call: TRBJ2-6; d_call: .; v_call: TRBV13; cdr3_nt: TGTGCCAGCAGCTTAGAGGACTCTGGGGCCAACGTCCTGACTTTC; cdr3_aa: CASSLEDSGANVLTF
clone_size: .; j_call: TRBJ1-1; d_call: .; v_call: TRBV19; cdr3_nt: TGTGCCAGTAGTATGGCGGAAATTGCAGGGCGATACACTGAAGCTTTCTTT; cdr3_aa: CASSMAEIAGRYTEAFF
clone_size: many; j_call: TRBJ1-1; d_call: .; v_call: TRBV13; cdr3_nt: TGTGCCAGCAGCTTAGGACCCGGGGGTGGCACTGAAGCTTTCTTT; cdr3_aa: CASSLGPGGGTEAFF
clone_size: many; j_call: TRBJ1-1; d_call: TRBD1; v_call: TRBV20-1; cdr3_nt: TGCAGTGCCACCGGGACAGGGGCTTTCTTT; cdr3_aa: CSATGTGAFF
clone_size: many; j_call: TRBJ2-3; d_call: .; v_call: TRBV20-1; cdr3_nt: TGCAGTGCTAGAGATCCAGTGGGACCAAGAAGCACAGATACGCAGTATTTT; cdr3_aa: CSARDPVGPRSTDTQYF
clone_size: many; j_call: TRBJ1-2; d_call: .; v_call: TRBV4-1; cdr3_nt: TGCGCCAGCAGCCAAGATGGCAGGGGATTTTATGGCTACACCTTC; cdr3_aa: CASSQDGRGFYGYTF
clone_size: many; j_call: TRBJ1-6; d_call: .; v_call: TRBV4-2; cdr3_nt: TGTGCCAGCAGCCAAGACAGCAGCTCCTATAATTCACCCCTCCACTTT; cdr3_aa: CASSQDSSSYNSPLHF
clone_size: many; j_call: TRBJ2-5; d_call: TRBD1; v_call: TRBV7-9; cdr3_nt: TGTGCCAGCAGCATTTGGGACAGGGTCGCTGAGACCCAGTACTTC; cdr3_aa: CASSIWDRVAETQYF
clone_size: many; j_call: TRBJ1-2; d_call: TRBD1; v_call: TRBV4-1; cdr3_nt: TGCGCCAGCAGCCAAGGAGGACAGGGGGCTCACTATGGCTACACCTTC; cdr3_aa: CASSQGGQGAHYGYTF
clone_size: many; j_call: TRBJ2-1; d_call: .; v_call: TRBV12-3/TRBV12-4; cdr3_nt: TGTGCCAGCAGTTCTTACCTGGAGGGGGCCAATGAGCAGTTCTTC; cdr3_aa: CASSSYLEGANEQFF
clone_size: once; j_call: TRBJ2-1; d_call: .; v_call: TRBV5-1; cdr3_nt: TGCGCCAGCAGCTTTCGACAGACCTCCTACAATGAGCAGTTCTTC; cdr3_aa: CASSFRQTSYNEQFF
clone_size: many; j_call: TRBJ2-3; d_call: TRBD2; v_call: TRBV20-1; cdr3_nt: TGCAGTGCTAGAGATTTTCGGCTAGCGGAGACAGATACGCAGTATTTT; cdr3_aa: CSARDFRLAETDTQYF
clone_size: many; j_call: TRBJ1-2; d_call: TRBD1; v_call: TRBV11-1; cdr3_nt: TGTGCCAGCAGCCGCGGGGACAGTAACTATGGCTACACCTTC; cdr3_aa: CASSRGDSNYGYTF
clone_size: many; j_call: TRBJ2-1; d_call: .; v_call: TRBV29-1; cdr3_nt: TGCAGCGTTGACCCGCAGCTCCGGACAGCAAGAAATGAGCAGTTCTTC; cdr3_aa: CSVDPQLRTARNEQFF
clone_size: many; j_call: TRBJ1-6; d_call: .; v_call: TRBV4-1; cdr3_nt: TGCGCCAGCAGCCAAGTGGAGGGAAGCTCCTATAATTCACCCCTCCACTTT; cdr3_aa: CASSQVEGSSYNSPLHF
clone_size: many; j_call: TRBJ2-7; d_call: .; v_call: TRBV6-1; cdr3_nt: TGTGCCAGCAGTGAAGATATTTACGAGCAGTACTTC; cdr3_aa: CASSEDIYEQYF
clone_size: many; j_call: TRBJ2-5; d_call: .; v_call: TRBV30; cdr3_nt: TGTGCCTGGAGTTATAGTCGGTCGGCAGGCGGGGAGACCCAGTACTTC; cdr3_aa: CAWSYSRSAGGETQYF
clone_size: many; j_call: TRBJ1-5; d_call: .; v_call: TRBV7-9; cdr3_nt: TGTGCCAGCAGCTTAGAGGCCGATCAGCCCCAGCATTTT; cdr3_aa: CASSLEADQPQHF
clone_size: few; j_call: TRBJ1-1; d_call: .; v_call: TRBV7-6; cdr3_nt: TGTGCCAGCAGCTTGGGAGAAATGACTGAAGCTTTCTTT; cdr3_aa: CASSLGEMTEAFF
clone_size: many; j_call: TRBJ1-1; d_call: .; v_call: TRBV5-1; cdr3_nt: TGCGCCAGCAGCTGGACCGGTAGGGTCCGAGGGACTGAAGCTTTCTTT; cdr3_aa: CASSWTGRVRGTEAFF
clone_size: many; j_call: TRBJ2-3; d_call: .; v_call: TRBV12-3/TRBV12-4; cdr3_nt: TGTGCCAGCAGGACGGCAGACAGTGATACGCAGTATTTT; cdr3_aa: CASRTADSDTQYF